This T cell receptor beta chain emerged from a study of cytomegalovirus exposure and HLA in healthy donors. The V gene's germline CDR1 is MNHEY and CDR2 SVGAGI. The CDR3 length is 14 residues. The junction had 5 bases not matched to a gene; V was cut back by 5 bases and J by 3 bases. Details on this clone: Its antigen is currently unknown.

Study conclusions and caveats: When a later analysis compared HLA-associated TCR beta chains with equally common others, the HLA-associated chains turned out to be more clonally expanded and to have lower generation probabilities. Follow-up analysis later connected one missense variant in DCLRE1C with trimming of TCR beta V- and J-genes. Follow-up analysis found HLA locus-dependent TCR association rates, highest for DRB1 and lowest for HLA-C. Earlier analysis looked at TCR beta V segments, and most were productive about 90% or about 30% of the time.

PCR involved 60 Vbeta and 13 Jbeta primers. The table came from immunoSEQ multiplex PCR; TCRdb's copy has only in-frame clones and leaves some out. The sample yields around 150,000 clones, about 60% seen once. Sequenced input: PBMCs. This sequence originates from a woman aged 55 to 70 in good health and CMV-seropositive. The rearrangement joins TRBV6-5 to TRBJ2-7; TRBD1 matches at 9 bases. The CDR3 DNA follows: TGTGCCAGCAGTAGAAACAGGGGGCTCTACGAGCAGTACTTC. The encoded protein is CASSRNRGLYEQYF.